These 27 T cell receptor beta chains came from one sample sequenced in a study of T cell changes during pregnancy in multiple sclerosis. The method was immunoSEQ multiplex PCR; TCRdb's version includes in-frame clones alone and lacks a portion of them. The top ten hold more than 1.4% of the sample, which has 60,000 to 70,000 clones, more than 85% seen once. Sequencing used peripheral blood, obtained in the second trimester of pregnancy. These receptors all come from a female donor with multiple sclerosis, enrolled in a pregnancy study.

The CDR3 loop reads CASSGLAASYNEQFF. The CDR3 region has the DNA TGTGCCAGCAGCGGACTAGCGGCCTCCTACAATGAGCAGTTCTTC. V gene TRBV27 combines with J gene TRBJ2-1, with TRBD2 matching over 10 bases. The CDR3 runs to 15 residues. Germline V gene sequence: CDR1 MNHEY, CDR2 SMNVEV (reference sequence). V was clipped by 6 bases and J by 0 bases; unmatched bases: 2.

This chain uses TRBV28 with TRBJ1-2; 7 positions match TRBD1. Germline V gene lookup returns CDR1 MDHEN and CDR2 SYDVKM. Trimming cost V 4 bases and J 6 bases; bases outside gene matches: 5. The CDR3 totals 13 residues. The CDR3 DNA follows: TGTGCCAGCAGTTCGGGGCAGGGGGATGGCTACACCTTC. It is translated as CASSSGQGDGYTF.

V gene TRBV5-1 combines with J gene TRBJ2-7, with TRBD1 matching over 9 bases. The CDR3 sequence is 15 residues long. The junction had 7 bases not matched to a gene; V was cut back by 1 base and J by 5 bases. CDR1 and CDR2 (germline): SGHRS, YFSETQ. The CDR3 reads CASSLPGTGTDEQYF. CDR3 DNA sequence: TGCGCCAGCAGCTTGCCCGGGACAGGGACCGACGAGCAGTACTTC.

The V call is TRBV6-6, the J call TRBJ1-1; 8 bases map to TRBD1. Per the germline V gene, CDR1 is MNHNY and CDR2 is SVGAGI (reference sequence). This CDR3 has 15 residues. The V and J ends lost 5 bases and 4 bases, in that order; junction bases with no gene match: 9. CDR3 DNA sequence: TGTGCCAGCAGTGCTCTCGGACAGGGCAGCACTGAAGCTTTCTTT. This encodes CASSALGQGSTEAFF.

V usage is TRBV28 and J usage is TRBJ2-7; no definite D call. The germline CDR1 and CDR2 sequences are MDHEN and SYDVKM. The ends were cut back, 4 bases at V and 3 bases at J, with 4 bases in the middle. The CDR3 has 11 amino acids. The CDR3, as DNA: TGTGCCAGCAGTTACGGCTACGAGCAGTACTTC. This encodes CASSYGYEQYF.

The V call is TRBV19, the J call TRBJ2-7; no clear D gene. The CDR3 sequence is 14 residues long. Germline V gene sequence: CDR1 LNHDA, CDR2 SQIVND (reference sequence). Trimming stripped 1 base from V and 3 bases from J, with 10 bases between. CDR3 sequence reads: CASSIGPSLYEQYF. In nucleotides, the CDR3 is TGTGCCAGTAGTATAGGCCCGAGTCTCTACGAGCAGTACTTC.

The V and J genes are TRBV4-2 and TRBJ2-1; TRBD1 agrees at 8 bases. Losses at the gene ends were 0 bases for V and 8 bases for J; bases not matched to a gene: 9. The CDR3 runs 16 residues. Germline V gene data show CDR1 as LGHNA and CDR2 as YNFKEQ. The CDR3 nucleotides are TGTGCCAGCAGCCAAGACGACAGGGGTGGTATCGATGAGCAGTTCTTC. Its translation is CASSQDDRGGIDEQFF.

This clone was counted a single time. The V gene is TRBV4-2, the J gene TRBJ2-7, with 8 bases lining up with TRBD2. Trimming at V came to 4 bases and at J to 4 bases, leaving 12 bases not matched to a gene. The CDR3 extends over 16 amino acids. Per germline, CDR1 LGHNA and CDR2 YNFKEQ. The CDR3, as DNA: TGTGCCAGCAGCCCCCAGGAGCGGGGGCTGCTATACGAGCAGTACTTC. Encoded protein: CASSPQERGLLYEQYF.

The chain uses TRBV5-4 and TRBJ1-2; 7 nucleotides agree with TRBD1. V was clipped by 1 base and J by 8 bases; unmatched bases: 5. There are 13 residues in the CDR3. CDR1 is SGHNT, CDR2 YYREEE, per germline (reference sequence). The CDR3 DNA reads TGTGCCAGCAGCTTGCAGGGGGTCGGCGGCTACACCTTC. Its protein product is CASSLQGVGGYTF.

The chain carries TRBV6-6 and TRBJ1-2; 7 bases agree with TRBD1. The CDR3 runs to 14 residues. V lost 6 bases, J lost 3 bases, and 7 bases stayed unmatched. Germline CDR1 MNHNY, CDR2 SVGAGI (reference sequence). The CDR3 DNA follows: TGTGCCAGCAGCCCGACAGGGTTTCACTATGGCTACACCTTC. Encoded protein: CASSPTGFHYGYTF.

The chain couples TRBV27 to TRBJ2-1, with 8 positions matching TRBD2. V dropped 7 bases and J dropped 6; count of bases not matched to a gene: 11. From germline, CDR1 is MNHEY and CDR2 SMNVEV (reference sequence). This CDR3 has 15 amino acids. The CDR3 bases are TGTGCCAGCACTTCGAGGGGACTAGTGGCCAATGAGCAGTTCTTC. It encodes CASTSRGLVANEQFF.

This clone occurred a few times. The chain links TRBV4-2 to TRBJ1-6, with D uncertain. Trimming took off 4 bases at V and 0 bases at J, with 10 bases between the two ends. Germline V CDR1 and CDR2: LGHNA, YNFKEQ. CDR3 size: 16 residues. The CDR3 DNA sequence: TGTGCCAGCAGCCCCCTGGGCAGCTCCTATAATTCACCCCTCCACTTT. It is translated as CASSPLGSSYNSPLHF.

This chain connects TRBV7-9 to TRBJ2-2, with 13 bases aligning to TRBD2. Trimming took 5 bases from V and 7 from J; bases not matched to a gene: 7. This CDR3 contains 16 residues. Germline V lookup: CDR1 SEHNR, CDR2 FQNEAQ (reference sequence). The CDR3 DNA reads TGTGCCAGCAGCCATACTAGCGGGGGGGCCTACGGGGAGCTGTTTTTT. Translation: CASSHTSGGAYGELFF.

This clone was picked up one time. J is TRBJ2-7 and V is TRBV7-9; 9 nucleotides match TRBD2. The CDR3 totals 14 residues. The junction had 3 bases not matched to a gene; V was cut back by 6 bases and J by 0 bases. Germline CDR1 reads SEHNR; CDR2 reads FQNEAQ (reference sequence). The CDR3 DNA reads as TGTGCCAGCAGACTTAGCGGGAGCTCCTACGAGCAGTACTTC. The encoded protein is CASRLSGSSYEQYF.

The chain recombines TRBV9 with TRBJ2-3, with TRBD1 identical over 12 bases. CDR3 size: 16 residues. Germline V gene lookup returns CDR1 SGDLS and CDR2 YYNGEE. V was clipped by 4 bases and J by 3 bases; unmatched bases: 6. CDR3 sequence: CASSTRDRGLTDTQYF. The CDR3 DNA sequence: TGTGCCAGCAGCACCCGGGACAGGGGGCTGACAGATACGCAGTATTTT.

The rearrangement links TRBV5-1 to TRBJ2-1; TRBD2 might be the D (5 bases). The CDR3 runs to 15 residues. With 6 bases removed from V and 0 bases from J, the gap between germline ends came to 13 bases. Germline loops: CDR1 SGHRS, CDR2 YFSETQ. CDR3 in DNA: TGCGCCAGCAACCCCGGGGATATCTCCTACAATGAGCAGTTCTTC. It translates to CASNPGDISYNEQFF.

For the CDR3, the DNA is TGTGCCTGGAGTGTACGACCGAGGAGGGAGTTCTTC. As protein: CAWSVRPRREFF. The chain joins TRBV30 to TRBJ2-1; weak D call: TRBD2 (6 bases). Trimming cost V 0 bases and J 14 bases, with 14 bases left between them. The germline V gene encodes CDR1 GTSNPN and CDR2 SVGIG (reference sequence). The length of the CDR3 is 12 residues.

The chain carries TRBV5-6 and TRBJ2-7; D remains unclear. The CDR3 has 9 amino acids. Germline-derived CDR1 and CDR2 are SGHDT and YYEEEE. V was cut by 9 bases and J by 8 bases, with 9 bases left in between. In DNA form, the CDR3 reads TGTGCCACCACCCCTAAGCAGTACTTC. Protein product: CATTPKQYF.

The V and J genes are TRBV30 and TRBJ1-2; possible D gene TRBD1, 5 bases. With 0 bases removed from V and 5 bases from J, the gap between germline ends came to 13 bases. Germline-derived CDR1 and CDR2 are GTSNPN and SVGIG (reference sequence). This CDR3 has 14 amino acids. CDR3 bases: TGTGCCTGGAGTGTATGGGGACTGAATTATGGCTACACCTTC. Protein product: CAWSVWGLNYGYTF.

This chain links TRBV9 with TRBJ2-5; 9 bases match TRBD2. V shed 0 bases, J shed 2 bases, and the junction held 5 bases outside the gene matches. CDR1 and CDR2 from the germline V gene are SGDLS and YYNGEE. CDR3 length: 16 amino acids. The CDR3 DNA is TGTGCCAGCAGCGTAGGGGCGGGGGGGAAACAAGAGACCCAGTACTTC. Protein product: CASSVGAGGKQETQYF.

The chain employs TRBV5-8 and TRBJ2-1, with D maybe TRBD2 (5 bases). Trimming took off 0 bases at V and 15 bases at J, with 16 bases between the two ends. The CDR3 is 13 amino acids. Germline CDR1 is SGHTS and CDR2 is YDEGEE. As DNA, the CDR3 is TGTGCCAGCAGCTTGGACCTGACGGGCGAGGGGTTCTTC. This encodes CASSLDLTGEGFF.

The J gene is TRBJ2-5, the V gene TRBV6-5, with 7 bases matching TRBD2. CDR3 size: 13 residues. V shed 4 bases and J 3 bases; nucleotides not matched to a gene: 2. The germline CDR1 and CDR2 sequences are MNHEY and SVGAGI. The CDR3 protein is CASSFAGEETQYF. CDR3 nucleotide sequence: TGTGCCAGCAGTTTTGCGGGAGAAGAGACCCAGTACTTC.

The chain recombines TRBV6-6 with TRBJ2-2, with 9 positions matching TRBD2. The V segment lost 4 bases and the J segment 5 bases; nucleotides outside the gene matches: 8. The CDR3 extends over 16 amino acids. Germline V lookup: CDR1 MNHNY, CDR2 SVGAGI (reference sequence). CDR3 loop: CASSSVGLARTGELFF. CDR3 nucleotides: TGTGCCAGCAGTTCAGTAGGACTAGCGCGAACCGGGGAGCTGTTTTTT.

The chain couples TRBV27 to TRBJ1-5; D is perhaps TRBD1 (5 bases). Trimming removed 7 bases at V and 7 bases at J, with 20 bases between. Germline V gene sequence: CDR1 MNHEY, CDR2 SMNVEV (reference sequence). The CDR3 has 15 amino acids. CDR3 coding DNA: TGTGCCAGCAAACCCTCGAGAAGGGGCGACCAGCCCCAGCATTTT. Protein product: CASKPSRRGDQPQHF.

This chain uses TRBV9 with TRBJ2-1, with a tentative D call TRBD2 (6 bases). Germline V lookup: CDR1 SGDLS, CDR2 YYNGEE. The length of the CDR3 is 13 residues. Trimming took 0 bases from V and 9 from J, leaving 10 bases between them. CDR3 region: CASSVVGGGEQFF. CDR3 nucleotides: TGTGCCAGCAGCGTAGTGGGGGGAGGTGAGCAGTTCTTC.

This clone was found once. V gene TRBV18 combines with J gene TRBJ2-7; 9 bases are a match to TRBD1. V lost 1 base, J lost 5 bases, and 12 bases stayed unmatched. CDR3 length: 17 residues. Germline CDR1 KGHSH, CDR2 LQKENI. CDR3 coding DNA: TGTGCCAGCTCACCACGACCGGGACAGGGTAAGGAAAACGAGCAGTACTTC. Amino acids: CASSPRPGQGKENEQYF.

This chain connects TRBV9 to TRBJ2-1; 9 bases are a match to TRBD2. Germline loops: CDR1 SGDLS, CDR2 YYNGEE. The CDR3 is 15 residues long. The V and J ends lost 3 bases and 7 bases, in that order; junction bases with no gene match: 8. DNA for the CDR3: TGTGCCAGCAGCGCTGGCGGGGGGGCTTCGAATGAGCAGTTCTTC. It yields the protein CASSAGGGASNEQFF.